This T cell receptor beta chain was documented in a study of circulating and synovial CD4+ cells in juvenile arthritis. This table comes from immunoSEQ multiplex PCR, and its TCRdb copy is limited to in-frame clones, with some not included. Found here are 15,000 to 20,000 clones, approximately 89% of them singletons; the top ten hold less than 0.9%. There are 15 residues in the CDR3. V lost 6 bases and J 0 bases, leaving 14 bases between the germline ends. The germline gives CDR1 MNHEY, CDR2 SMNVEV (reference sequence). V is TRBV27 and J is TRBJ1-1; possible D gene TRBD1, 5 bases. Material for sequencing was CD4+ T cells from blood. The sequence was collected from a human donor with juvenile idiopathic arthritis. CDR3 sequence: CASSSWGGVNTEAFF. CDR3 nucleotide sequence: TGTGCCAGCAGCTCTTGGGGGGGGGTGAACACTGAAGCTTTCTTT.